This record covers a single T cell receptor beta chain. This sample stems from a study of yellow fever vaccine responses in identical twins. From the RT-PCR reads, TCRdb called clonotypes with MiXCR, one entry per CDR3 protein. The data show about 14,000 distinct CDR3 sequences, with about four fifths seen just once and 0.67% held by the top ten. This CDR3 is built from 13 residues. Germline loops: CDR1 SGHAT, CDR2 FQDESV (reference sequence). V was shortened by 1 base and J by 5 bases, with 8 bases between the two germline ends. The chain joins TRBV11-1 to TRBJ1-1; D is undetermined. This clonotype was obtained from a woman between 18 and 29 years old who received the yellow fever vaccine. Source: T cells from blood (PBMCs), unsorted or a sorted subset (not recorded which), taken before or after yellow fever vaccination (not recorded which). In nucleotides, the CDR3 is TGTGCCAGCAGCTTAGGCAGTTGGACTGAAGCTTTCTTT. Translating gives CASSLGSWTEAFF.